This T cell receptor (beta chain) was documented in a study of patients and donors after allogeneic stem cell transplantation. TCRdb independently ran MiXCR on the RT-PCR reads; one entry per CDR3 protein. The sample records about 960,000 distinct CDR3 sequences, about 20% being singletons. Germline V gene lookup returns CDR1 KGHDR and CDR2 SFDVKD. V lost 3 bases and J lost 4, with 11 bases in between. This CDR3 has 14 residues. The sample consisted of blood, either unsorted or a sorted T cell fraction (not recorded which). This clonotype was sampled from a human donor who was either an allogeneic HSCT recipient or a stem cell or donor lymphocyte infusion donor (not recorded which). It is not recorded whose cells these are; they may come from a transplant donor. The V and J genes are TRBV24-1 and TRBJ2-5; D could derive from TRBD1 or TRBD2 (7 bases each). The CDR3 nucleotides are TGTGCCACCAGTGATCCAGGGGGGGTAGAGACCCAGTACTTC. Residues: CATSDPGGVETQYF.